The 14 T cell receptor beta chains given below trace back to one sample, sequenced in a study of cytomegalovirus exposure and HLA in healthy donors. Assay used: immunoSEQ multiplex PCR; TCRdb lists only in-frame clones, some missing. This table holds 350,000 or so clones, roughly 85% found once. Material for sequencing was PBMCs. The receptors were sampled from a woman aged 18-35 years in good health and CMV-seronegative.

The chain employs TRBV5-4 and TRBJ2-1; D gene uncertain. Trimming shortened V by 0 bases and J by 0 bases, and 4 bases separated the two germline ends. Germline V CDR1 and CDR2: SGHNT, YYREEE (reference sequence). CDR3 length: 14 amino acids. The CDR3 sequence is CASSLGPSYNEQFF. The CDR3 nucleotides read TGTGCCAGCAGCTTGGGGCCCTCCTACAATGAGCAGTTCTTC.

The chain joins TRBV6-5 to TRBJ2-7, with 7 bases identical to TRBD1. Per germline, CDR1 MNHEY and CDR2 SVGAGI. J was trimmed by 4 bases and V by 8 bases; bases with no gene match: 14. CDR3 length: 15 amino acids. CDR3 coding DNA: TGTGCCAGCGGGAATCAGGGGGATATTCCATACGAGCAGTACTTC. Protein sequence: CASGNQGDIPYEQYF.

The J gene is TRBJ2-2, the V gene TRBV15; TRBD2 is a possible D gene (5 bases). The ends were cut back, 1 base at V and 6 bases at J, with 6 bases in the middle. The CDR3 consists of 13 residues. Germline V CDR1 and CDR2: LNHNV, YYDKDF (reference sequence). As DNA, the CDR3 is TGTGCCACCAGCAGAGGAGCGGCCGGGGAGCTGTTTTTT. Translating it yields CATSRGAAGELFF.

V gene TRBV29-1 combines with J gene TRBJ2-2; no clear D gene. This CDR3 contains 12 residues. Germline lookup yields CDR1 SQVTM and CDR2 ANQGSEA. Trimming shortened V by 2 bases and J by 3 bases, and 4 bases separated the two germline ends. The CDR3: CSVELDTGELFF. CDR3 nucleotide sequence: TGCAGCGTTGAACTAGACACCGGGGAGCTGTTTTTT.

The table lists this clone with a few counts. V usage is TRBV28 and J usage is TRBJ1-1; D is unclear. This CDR3 is 11 amino acids long. Between the trimmed V and J ends, which lost 3 bases and 8 bases, there was a span of 7 bases. CDR1 and CDR2 (germline): MDHEN, SYDVKM. The CDR3: CASSLGGEAFF. In DNA, the CDR3 is TGTGCCAGCAGTTTGGGAGGCGAAGCTTTCTTT.

This clone has just a few counts. The rearrangement joins TRBV2 to TRBJ2-7, with 10 bases aligning to TRBD1. Germline trimming cut 5 bases from V and 7 bases from J; bases unmatched to any gene: 5. This CDR3 region has 13 residues. Germline V gene lookup returns CDR1 SNHLY and CDR2 FYNNEI. CDR3 bases: TGTGCCAGCAGTCGGACAGGGGGAGGTGAGCAGTACTTC. Protein: CASSRTGGGEQYF.

CDR3 amino acids: CASSQGPTGNYGYTF. The CDR3 coding sequence is TGCGCCAGCAGCCAAGGGCCCACAGGGAACTATGGCTACACCTTC. The chain joins TRBV4-1 to TRBJ1-2, with D possibly being TRBD1 (6 bases). Germline values: CDR1 MGHRA, CDR2 YSYEKL. This CDR3 is built from 15 residues. V was pared by 1 base and J by 2 bases, with 11 bases between.

This clone was seen a handful of times. The chain is built from TRBV19 and TRBJ2-1, with TRBD2 matching over 9 bases. V shed 9 bases, J shed 0 bases, and the junction held 9 bases outside the gene matches. The germline V gene has CDR1 LNHDA and CDR2 SQIVND (reference sequence). This CDR3 contains 16 residues. CDR3 protein: CARVRGTSPSYNEQFF. Written as DNA, the CDR3 is TGTGCCAGGGTCCGCGGGACTAGCCCCTCCTACAATGAGCAGTTCTTC.

V gene TRBV14 combines with J gene TRBJ1-4; possibly TRBD1 for D (5 bases). The V and J ends lost 4 bases and 6 bases respectively, with 12 bases between them. The V gene's germline CDR1 is SGHDN and CDR2 FVKESK. CDR3 length: 14 amino acids. CDR3 bases: TGTGCCAGCAGCCCGGAGGGGCGCGATGAAAAACTGTTTTTT. This encodes CASSPEGRDEKLFF.

This clone was found a few times. This sequence joins TRBV11-1 and TRBJ2-1, with 9 bases aligning to TRBD1. This CDR3 contains 15 residues. V was pared by 0 bases and J by 5 bases, with 2 bases of the junction left unmatched. CDR1 and CDR2 from the germline V gene are SGHAT and FQDESV (reference sequence). In DNA, the CDR3 is TGTGCCAGCAGCTTAGCCGGGACAGGGCACAATGAGCAGTTCTTC. Its translation is CASSLAGTGHNEQFF.

The J gene is TRBJ2-1, the V gene TRBV11-3, with 10 bases that match TRBD2. The CDR3 is 19 amino acids. CDR1 and CDR2 (germline): SGHNT, YENEEA. After removal of 5 bases from V and 6 bases from J, the junction contained 19 bases not matched to a gene. CDR3 loop: CASSRAGELAGSRGNEQFF. The CDR3 coding sequence is TGTGCCAGCAGCCGAGCCGGTGAACTAGCGGGATCGAGGGGCAATGAGCAGTTCTTC.

This chain joins TRBV9 and TRBJ2-7; the D gene is possibly TRBD2 (5 bases). Trimming cost V 4 bases and J 0 bases, with 14 bases left between them. Germline V gives CDR1 SGDLS, CDR2 YYNGEE. This CDR3 is 15 amino acids long. The DNA of the CDR3 is TGTGCCAGCAGCCTCGGGGATCAGAGCTCCTACGAGCAGTACTTC. Its protein is CASSLGDQSSYEQYF.

V is TRBV4-3 and J is TRBJ2-2; D is unclear. Trimming cost V 0 bases and J 7 bases, with 9 bases left between them. Looked up from germline, CDR1 is LGHNA and CDR2 is YSLEER. This CDR3 comprises 14 residues. The CDR3 DNA follows: TGCGCCAGCAGCCAAGATCGCGATTTCGGGGAGCTGTTTTTT. This encodes CASSQDRDFGELFF.

V usage is TRBV29-1 and J usage is TRBJ2-7, with D possibly matching TRBD2 (6 bases). The CDR3 runs to 15 residues. Germline CDR1 SQVTM, CDR2 ANQGSEA. V dropped 4 bases and J dropped 2 bases, with 18 bases sitting between them. The CDR3 loop is CSVVFAGSPTYEQYF. The CDR3 DNA reads as TGCAGCGTTGTCTTTGCGGGGTCCCCTACCTACGAGCAGTACTTC.